This T cell receptor beta chain was retrieved from a study of post-analysis software for immune sequencing data. Study details: The cohort encompassed relapsing-remitting, secondary progressive and progressive-relapsing multiple sclerosis disease courses. Study-wide results and limits: Normalized Chao1 diversity was significantly reduced in patients versus controls.

Only a few counts were recorded for this clonotype. Its specificity is not known. Unique molecular identifiers were built into the TCR beta cDNA libraries. Once roughly 0.9 to 11 million T cells were used, a few hundred thousand cDNA molecules resulted. From the PCR reads, TCRdb called clonotypes with MiXCR, one entry per CDR3 protein. Of a few hundred thousand distinct CDR3 sequences listed, about 38% are singletons. This TCR was sampled from a girl aged 5-17 years with multiple sclerosis. The sequenced sample was blood.

CDR3: CASSPRADVAGVGDEQFF. For the CDR3, the DNA is TGTGCCAGCTCACCAAGGGCGGACGTAGCGGGAGTGGGCGATGAGCAGTTCTTC. The V and J genes are TRBV18 and TRBJ2-1, with TRBD2 matching over 9 bases. V lost 2 bases, J lost 8 bases, and 16 bases stayed unmatched. Germline loops: CDR1 KGHSH, CDR2 LQKENI. The CDR3 has 18 amino acids.